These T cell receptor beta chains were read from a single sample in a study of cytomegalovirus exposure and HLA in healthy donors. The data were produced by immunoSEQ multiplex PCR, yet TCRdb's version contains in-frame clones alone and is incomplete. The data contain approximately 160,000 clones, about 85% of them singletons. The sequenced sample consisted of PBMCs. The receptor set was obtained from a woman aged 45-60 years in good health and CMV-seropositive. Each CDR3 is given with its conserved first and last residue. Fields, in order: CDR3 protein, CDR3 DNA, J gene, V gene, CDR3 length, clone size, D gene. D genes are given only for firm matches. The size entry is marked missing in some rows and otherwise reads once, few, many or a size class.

CDR3aa: CALGLTGQGETQYF; CDR3nt: TGTGCCTTGGGTCTAACGGGACAAGGAGAGACCCAGTACTTC; j_gene: TRBJ2-5; v_gene: TRBV30; len: 14; abundance: .; d_gene: .
CDR3aa: CASSLREVPYEQYF; CDR3nt: TGTGCCAGCAGTCTCCGGGAGGTCCCCTACGAGCAGTACTTC; j_gene: TRBJ2-7; v_gene: TRBV28; len: 14; abundance: .; d_gene: TRBD2
CDR3aa: CASSVTFGTGSYNEQFF; CDR3nt: TGTGCCAGCAGCGTAACTTTCGGGACAGGGTCCTACAATGAGCAGTTCTTC; j_gene: TRBJ2-1; v_gene: TRBV9; len: 17; abundance: .; d_gene: TRBD1
CDR3aa: CASTNLFGQDQPQHF; CDR3nt: TGTGCCAGTACTAACCTCTTTGGTCAGGATCAGCCCCAGCATTTT; j_gene: TRBJ1-5; v_gene: TRBV19; len: 15; abundance: .; d_gene: .
CDR3aa: CASSYSRSTDTQYF; CDR3nt: TGTGCCAGCAGTTATAGCCGTAGCACAGATACGCAGTATTTT; j_gene: TRBJ2-3; v_gene: TRBV6-6; len: 14; abundance: .; d_gene: .
CDR3aa: CSAAGVDEQFF; CDR3nt: TGCAGTGCGGCGGGGGTGGATGAGCAGTTCTTC; j_gene: TRBJ2-1; v_gene: TRBV20-1; len: 11; abundance: once; d_gene: TRBD2
CDR3aa: CASSGDREEPQHF; CDR3nt: TGTGCCAGCAGCGGGGACAGGGAGGAGCCCCAGCATTTT; j_gene: TRBJ1-5; v_gene: TRBV2; len: 13; abundance: .; d_gene: TRBD1
CDR3aa: CASSGRQGPEKLFF; CDR3nt: TGTGCCAGCAGCGGAAGACAGGGTCCTGAAAAACTGTTTTTT; j_gene: TRBJ1-4; v_gene: TRBV9; len: 14; abundance: .; d_gene: TRBD1
CDR3aa: CASSPRSLHYGSNQPQHF; CDR3nt: TGTGCCAGCAGCCCAAGGAGCCTCCACTATGGGAGCAATCAGCCCCAGCATTTT; j_gene: TRBJ1-5; v_gene: TRBV28; len: 18; abundance: .; d_gene: .
CDR3aa: CASFSGGPSTEQYF; CDR3nt: TGTGCCAGCTTTAGCGGGGGGCCCTCTACAGAGCAGTACTTC; j_gene: TRBJ2-7; v_gene: TRBV18; len: 14; abundance: .; d_gene: TRBD2
CDR3aa: CASSFRAGEETQYF; CDR3nt: TGTGCCAGCAGCTTCAGGGCAGGGGAAGAGACCCAGTACTTC; j_gene: TRBJ2-5; v_gene: TRBV5-5; len: 14; abundance: once; d_gene: .
CDR3aa: CSSSPTVAYEQYF; CDR3nt: TGTTCCAGCAGCCCGACTGTGGCCTACGAGCAGTACTTC; j_gene: TRBJ2-7; v_gene: TRBV7-9; len: 13; abundance: .; d_gene: .
CDR3aa: CASSSVPGLGVTDTQYF; CDR3nt: TGCGCCAGCAGCTCAGTTCCGGGACTAGGGGTGACAGATACGCAGTATTTT; j_gene: TRBJ2-3; v_gene: TRBV5-1; len: 17; abundance: .; d_gene: TRBD2
CDR3aa: CASAPAGAGDTQYF; CDR3nt: TGTGCCTCCGCGCCGGCGGGGGCCGGAGATACGCAGTATTTT; j_gene: TRBJ2-3; v_gene: TRBV30; len: 14; abundance: .; d_gene: .
CDR3aa: CASSREKETQYF; CDR3nt: TGTGCCAGCAGTCGGGAAAAAGAGACCCAGTACTTC; j_gene: TRBJ2-5; v_gene: TRBV2; len: 12; abundance: .; d_gene: .
CDR3aa: CASSSQGQVYGYTF; CDR3nt: TGTGCCAGCAGCTCCCAGGGACAGGTCTATGGCTACACCTTC; j_gene: TRBJ1-2; v_gene: TRBV6-5; len: 14; abundance: .; d_gene: TRBD1
CDR3aa: CANQGGVGGYTF; CDR3nt: TGTGCCAACCAAGGGGGCGTAGGTGGCTACACCTTC; j_gene: TRBJ1-2; v_gene: TRBV28; len: 12; abundance: .; d_gene: TRBD1
CDR3aa: CASSSDLTLAGGSEQYF; CDR3nt: TGTGCCAGCAGCTCCGACTTAACCCTAGCGGGAGGAAGCGAGCAGTACTTC; j_gene: TRBJ2-7; v_gene: TRBV5-4; len: 17; abundance: few; d_gene: TRBD2
CDR3aa: CASSQDLSGTSASNEQFF; CDR3nt: TGCGCCAGCAGCCAAGATCTCTCCGGGACTAGCGCATCCAATGAGCAGTTCTTC; j_gene: TRBJ2-1; v_gene: TRBV4-3; len: 18; abundance: .; d_gene: TRBD2
CDR3aa: CASAFWGRNTEAFF; CDR3nt: TGTGCCAGCGCGTTCTGGGGGCGGAACACTGAAGCTTTCTTT; j_gene: TRBJ1-1; v_gene: TRBV6-5; len: 14; abundance: few; d_gene: .
CDR3aa: CASSLDFLTSTDTQYF; CDR3nt: TGTGCCAGCAGCTTAGACTTTTTAACTAGCACAGATACGCAGTATTTT; j_gene: TRBJ2-3; v_gene: TRBV7-9; len: 16; abundance: .; d_gene: .
CDR3aa: CASSQGEGQVYF; CDR3nt: TGCGCCAGCAGCCAAGGGGAGGGACAGGTGTACTTC; j_gene: TRBJ2-5; v_gene: TRBV4-1; len: 12; abundance: .; d_gene: .
CDR3aa: CASSESGSSPLHF; CDR3nt: TGTGCCAGCAGTGAATCCGGGAGTTCACCCCTCCACTTT; j_gene: TRBJ1-6; v_gene: TRBV25-1; len: 13; abundance: once; d_gene: .
CDR3aa: CSGLTGAGQPQHF; CDR3nt: TGCAGCGGACTTACAGGGGCCGGGCAGCCCCAGCATTTT; j_gene: TRBJ1-5; v_gene: TRBV29-1; len: 13; abundance: .; d_gene: TRBD1
CDR3aa: CASSFGPQLSTDTQYF; CDR3nt: TGCGCCAGCAGCTTTGGGCCCCAGCTAAGCACAGATACGCAGTATTTT; j_gene: TRBJ2-3; v_gene: TRBV5-1; len: 16; abundance: .; d_gene: .
CDR3aa: CASTPADRSYNSPLHF; CDR3nt: TGTGCCAGCACCCCCGCGGACAGGAGCTATAATTCACCCCTCCACTTT; j_gene: TRBJ1-6; v_gene: TRBV6-6; len: 16; abundance: .; d_gene: TRBD1
CDR3aa: CASSVSGGRYNEQFF; CDR3nt: TGTGCCAGCAGCGTAAGCGGGGGCAGATACAATGAGCAGTTCTTC; j_gene: TRBJ2-1; v_gene: TRBV9; len: 15; abundance: .; d_gene: TRBD2